This entry is about one T cell receptor (beta chain). CDR1 is MNHEY and CDR2 is SMNVEV in the germline V gene (reference sequence). The CDR3 totals 13 residues. The trim removed 8 bases at V and 6 bases at J, leaving 7 bases unmatched. The sample comes from a study of blood T cell repertoires in COVID-19. Study information: Specimens from acute and convalescent COVID-19 originated in the United States, Italy and Spain. Sources were T cells, B-cell-depleted T cells, or PBMCs; the material itself was cDNA or gDNA.

Per the original methods: Amplifying reference gene primers gave estimates of nucleated cell counts. Assay used: immunoSEQ multiplex PCR; TCRdb lists only in-frame clones, some missing. V, J and clone size are taken as reported in that table, and D and trimming were inferred from the DNA itself. Seen here are 80,000 to 100,000 clones, roughly 84% observed once, and the top ten hold roughly 13%. The chain carries TRBV27 and TRBJ1-5; 7 nucleotides match TRBD1. The source material was peripheral blood. The sequence was obtained from an older woman in a cohort sampled during active or convalescent COVID-19. CDR3 region: CASRTGDRQPQHF. The CDR3 coding sequence is TGTGCCAGCCGAACAGGGGATCGTCAGCCCCAGCATTTT.